The clone carrying this TCR beta chain has only a few counts. Antigen specificity is unknown. The junction differs from germline at one of its ends, possibly a read error. Germline CDR1 and CDR2: MNHEY and SMNVEV (reference sequence). The CDR3 loop spans 14 amino acids. The sample belongs to a study of cytotoxic CD8 clonotypes in ibrutinib-treated CLL. For the study at large: Responses comprised 24 partial and 2 complete; at median around 67 months, about 15 remained remitted and approximately twelve progressed. Response samples were taken after a median about 12 months of treatment, range 6 to 36.

Study results and caveats: Public clonotypes, an uncommon group, contracted or remained stable on treatment.

Frozen-stored PBMCs produced about 2 micrograms of genomic DNA for TCR beta libraries. Some clones are missing from TCRdb's copy, which holds only in-frame ones; the method was immunoSEQ multiplex PCR. This table holds around 310,000 clones, 70% to 80% found once. The sample in question was PBMCs, obtained before ibrutinib treatment. This TCR derives from a human donor with chronic lymphocytic leukemia. The V call is TRBV27, the J call TRBJ2-7; TRBD1 matches at 10 bases. The CDR3 loop is CASSLSTGGDEQYF. The CDR3 DNA reads TGTGCCAGCAGTCTATCGACAGGGGGCGACGAGCAGTACTTC.